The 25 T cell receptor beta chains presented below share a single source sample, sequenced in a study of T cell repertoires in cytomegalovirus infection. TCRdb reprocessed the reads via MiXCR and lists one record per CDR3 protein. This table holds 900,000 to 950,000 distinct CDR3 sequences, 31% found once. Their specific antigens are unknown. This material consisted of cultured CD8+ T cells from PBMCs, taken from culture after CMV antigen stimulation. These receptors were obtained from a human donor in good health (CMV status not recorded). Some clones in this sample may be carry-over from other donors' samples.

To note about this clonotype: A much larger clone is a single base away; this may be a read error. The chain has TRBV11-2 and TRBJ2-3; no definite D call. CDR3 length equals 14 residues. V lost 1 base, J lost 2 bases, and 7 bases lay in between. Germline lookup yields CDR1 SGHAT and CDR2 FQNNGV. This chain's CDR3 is CASSLVTATDTQYF. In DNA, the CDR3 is TGTGCCAGCAGCTTAGTAACAGCCACAGATACGCAGTATTTT.

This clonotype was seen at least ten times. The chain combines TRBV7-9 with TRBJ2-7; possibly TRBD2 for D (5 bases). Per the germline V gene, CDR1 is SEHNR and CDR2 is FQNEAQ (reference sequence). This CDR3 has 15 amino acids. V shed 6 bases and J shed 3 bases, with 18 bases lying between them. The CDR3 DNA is TGTGCCAGCAGTCACAACCGGGATCCCGGCTACGAGCAGTACTTC. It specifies CASSHNRDPGYEQYF.

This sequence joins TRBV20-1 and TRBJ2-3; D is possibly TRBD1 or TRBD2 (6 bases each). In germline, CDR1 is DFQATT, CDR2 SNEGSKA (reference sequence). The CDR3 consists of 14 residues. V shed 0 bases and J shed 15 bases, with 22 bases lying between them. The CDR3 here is CSARDFTGGLGGYF. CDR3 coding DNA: TGCAGTGCTAGAGATTTTACTGGGGGGCTCGGGGGATATTTT.

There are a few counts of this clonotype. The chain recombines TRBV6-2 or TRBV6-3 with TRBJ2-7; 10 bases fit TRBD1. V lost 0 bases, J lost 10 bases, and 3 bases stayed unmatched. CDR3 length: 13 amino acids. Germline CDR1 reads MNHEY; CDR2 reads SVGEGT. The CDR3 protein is CASSYSGQGHQYV. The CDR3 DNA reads TGTGCCAGCAGTTACTCGGGACAGGGGCATCAGTACGTC.

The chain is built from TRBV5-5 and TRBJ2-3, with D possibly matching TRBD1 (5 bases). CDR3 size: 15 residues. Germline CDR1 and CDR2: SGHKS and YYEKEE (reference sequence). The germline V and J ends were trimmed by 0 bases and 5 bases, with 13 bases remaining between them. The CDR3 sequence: CASSLEAGLQDTQYF. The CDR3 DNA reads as TGTGCCAGCAGCTTGGAAGCAGGGTTGCAAGATACGCAGTATTTT.

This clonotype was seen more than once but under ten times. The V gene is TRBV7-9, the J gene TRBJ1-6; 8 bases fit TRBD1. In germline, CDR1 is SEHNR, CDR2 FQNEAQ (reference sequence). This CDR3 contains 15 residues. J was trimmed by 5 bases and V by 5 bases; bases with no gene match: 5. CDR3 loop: CASSVYRGNNSPLHF. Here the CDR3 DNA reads TGTGCCAGCAGCGTCTACAGGGGGAATAATTCACCCCTCCACTTT.

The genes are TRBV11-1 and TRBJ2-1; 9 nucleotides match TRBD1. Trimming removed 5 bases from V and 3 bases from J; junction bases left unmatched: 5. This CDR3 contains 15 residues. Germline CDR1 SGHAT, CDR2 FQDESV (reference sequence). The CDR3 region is CASSHRTGDYNEQFF. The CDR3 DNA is TGTGCCAGCAGCCACCGGACAGGGGACTACAATGAGCAGTTCTTC.

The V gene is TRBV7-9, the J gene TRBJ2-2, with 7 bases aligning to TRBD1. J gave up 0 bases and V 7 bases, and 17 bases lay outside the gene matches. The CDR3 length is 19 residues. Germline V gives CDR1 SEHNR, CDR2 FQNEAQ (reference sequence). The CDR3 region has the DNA TGTGCCAGCAATCTCCCGGCGAGTAGAGGGGGCGCGAACACCGGGGAGCTGTTTTTT. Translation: CASNLPASRGGANTGELFF.

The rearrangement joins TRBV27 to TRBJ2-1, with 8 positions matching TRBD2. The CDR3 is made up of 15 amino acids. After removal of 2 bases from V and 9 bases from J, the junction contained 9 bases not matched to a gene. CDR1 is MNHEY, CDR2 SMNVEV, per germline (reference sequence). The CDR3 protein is CASSLDLAGLGEQFF. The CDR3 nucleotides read TGTGCCAGCAGTTTAGACTTAGCGGGATTGGGTGAGCAGTTCTTC.

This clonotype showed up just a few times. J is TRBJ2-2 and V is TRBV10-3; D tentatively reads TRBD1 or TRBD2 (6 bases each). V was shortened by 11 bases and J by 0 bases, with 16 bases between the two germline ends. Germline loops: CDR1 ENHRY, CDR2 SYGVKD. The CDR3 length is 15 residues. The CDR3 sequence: CAFGGDPANTGELFF. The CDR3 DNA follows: TGTGCCTTCGGGGGCGATCCCGCGAACACCGGGGAGCTGTTTTTT.

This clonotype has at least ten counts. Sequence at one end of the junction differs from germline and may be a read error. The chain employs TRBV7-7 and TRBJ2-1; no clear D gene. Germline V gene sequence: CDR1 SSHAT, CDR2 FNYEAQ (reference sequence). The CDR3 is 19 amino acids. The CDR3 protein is CASRHSPFSLRWRYNEQFF. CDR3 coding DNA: TGTGCTAGCAGGCATTCCCCTTTCTCTTTAAGATGGAGATACAATGAGCAGTTCTTC.

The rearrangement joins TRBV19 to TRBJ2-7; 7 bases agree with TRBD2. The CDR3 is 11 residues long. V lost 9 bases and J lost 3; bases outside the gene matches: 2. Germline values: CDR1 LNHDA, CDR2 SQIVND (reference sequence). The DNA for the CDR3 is TGTGCCAGCACGGGAGGCTACGAGCAGTACTTC. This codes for CASTGGYEQYF.

CDR3 nucleotide sequence: TGCGCCAGCAGCCAAACAGGGGTAGCTTTCTTT. This sequence encodes CASSQTGVAFF. This chain connects TRBV4-1 to TRBJ1-1, with TRBD1 matching over 7 bases. Per the germline V gene, CDR1 is MGHRA and CDR2 is YSYEKL. This CDR3 region has 11 residues. J gave up 10 bases and V 2 bases, and 1 base lay outside the gene matches.

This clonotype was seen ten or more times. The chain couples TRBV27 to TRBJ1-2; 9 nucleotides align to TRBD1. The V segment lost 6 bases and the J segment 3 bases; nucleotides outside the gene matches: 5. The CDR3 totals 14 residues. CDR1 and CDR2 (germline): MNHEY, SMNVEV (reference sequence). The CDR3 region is CASRRTGEDYGYTF. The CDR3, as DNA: TGTGCCAGCAGACGGACAGGGGAGGACTATGGCTACACCTTC.

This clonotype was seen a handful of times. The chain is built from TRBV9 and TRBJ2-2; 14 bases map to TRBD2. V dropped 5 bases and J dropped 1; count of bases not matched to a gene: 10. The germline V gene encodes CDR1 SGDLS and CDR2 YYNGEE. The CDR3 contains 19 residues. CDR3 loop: CASSYPGLAGGRNTGELFF. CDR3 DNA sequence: TGTGCCAGCAGTTACCCCGGACTAGCGGGGGGTAGGAACACCGGGGAGCTGTTTTTT.

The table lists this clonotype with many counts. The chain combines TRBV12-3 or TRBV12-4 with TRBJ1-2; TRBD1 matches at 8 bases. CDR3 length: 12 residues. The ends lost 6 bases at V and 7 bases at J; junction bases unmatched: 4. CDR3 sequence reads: CASSWTGLGYTF. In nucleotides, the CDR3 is TGTGCCAGCAGCTGGACAGGGCTTGGCTACACCTTC.

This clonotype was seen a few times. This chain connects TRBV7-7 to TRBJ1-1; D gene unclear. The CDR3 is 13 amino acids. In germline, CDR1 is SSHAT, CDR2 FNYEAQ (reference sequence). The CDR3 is CATRSAVGTEAFF. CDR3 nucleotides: TGTGCTACTCGCTCAGCGGTGGGCACTGAAGCTTTCTTT.

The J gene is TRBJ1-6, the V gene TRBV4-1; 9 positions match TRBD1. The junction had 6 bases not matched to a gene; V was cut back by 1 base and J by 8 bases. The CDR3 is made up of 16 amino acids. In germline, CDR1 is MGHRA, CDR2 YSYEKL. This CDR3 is CASSQAPGQGYSPLHF. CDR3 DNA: TGCGCCAGCAGCCAAGCTCCGGGACAGGGCTATTCACCCCTCCACTTT.

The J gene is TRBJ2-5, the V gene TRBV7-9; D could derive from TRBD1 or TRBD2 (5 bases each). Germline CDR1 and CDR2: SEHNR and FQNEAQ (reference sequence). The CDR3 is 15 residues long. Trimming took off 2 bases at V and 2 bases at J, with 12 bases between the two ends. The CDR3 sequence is CASSLLGEGQETQYF. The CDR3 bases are TGTGCCAGCAGCTTATTGGGGGAAGGACAAGAGACCCAGTACTTC.

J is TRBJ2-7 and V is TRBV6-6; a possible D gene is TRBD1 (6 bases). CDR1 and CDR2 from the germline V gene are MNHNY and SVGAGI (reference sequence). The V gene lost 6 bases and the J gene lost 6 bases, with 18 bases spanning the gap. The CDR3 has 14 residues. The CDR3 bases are TGTGCCAGCAGGCAGGGACAAGTACTAGGCGAGCAGTACGTC. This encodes CASRQGQVLGEQYV.

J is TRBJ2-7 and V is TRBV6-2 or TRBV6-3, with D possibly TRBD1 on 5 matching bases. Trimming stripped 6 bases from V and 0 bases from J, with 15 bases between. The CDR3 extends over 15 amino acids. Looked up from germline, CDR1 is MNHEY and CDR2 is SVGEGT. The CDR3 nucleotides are TGTGCCAGCAGGTCCGGAGACAGAACCTCCTACGAGCAGTACGTC. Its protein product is CASRSGDRTSYEQYV.

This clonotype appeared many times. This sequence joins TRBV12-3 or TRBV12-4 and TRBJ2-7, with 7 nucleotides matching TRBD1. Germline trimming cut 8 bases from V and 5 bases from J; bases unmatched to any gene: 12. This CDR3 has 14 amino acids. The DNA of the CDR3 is TGTGCCAGCGCCCCTTGGAACAGGGGCCACGAGCAGTACTTC. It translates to CASAPWNRGHEQYF.

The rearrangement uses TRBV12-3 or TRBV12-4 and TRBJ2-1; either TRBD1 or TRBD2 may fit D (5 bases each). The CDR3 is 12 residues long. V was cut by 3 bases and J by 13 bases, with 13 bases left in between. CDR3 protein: CASSLGRVNQFF. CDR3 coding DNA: TGTGCCAGCAGTTTGGGACGGGTAAATCAGTTCTTC.

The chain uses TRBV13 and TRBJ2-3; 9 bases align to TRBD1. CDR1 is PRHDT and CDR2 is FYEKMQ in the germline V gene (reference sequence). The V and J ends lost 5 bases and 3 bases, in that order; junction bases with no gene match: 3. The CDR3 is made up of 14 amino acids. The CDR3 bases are TGTGCCAGCAGCGGGGGGACAGGGACAGATACGCAGTATTTT. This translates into CASSGGTGTDTQYF. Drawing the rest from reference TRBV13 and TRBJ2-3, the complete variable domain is AAGVIQSPRHLIKEKRETATLKCYPIPRHDTVYWYQQGPGQDPQFLISFYEKMQSDKGSIPDRFSAQQFSDYHSELNMSSLELGDSALYFCASSGGTGTDTQYFGPGTRLTVL.

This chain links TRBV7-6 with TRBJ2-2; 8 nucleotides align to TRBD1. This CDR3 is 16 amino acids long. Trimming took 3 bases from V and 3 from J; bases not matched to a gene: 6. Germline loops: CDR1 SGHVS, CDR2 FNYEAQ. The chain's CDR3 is CASSLVQGADTGELFF. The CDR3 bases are TGTGCCAGCAGCTTGGTGCAGGGGGCTGACACCGGGGAGCTGTTTTTT.